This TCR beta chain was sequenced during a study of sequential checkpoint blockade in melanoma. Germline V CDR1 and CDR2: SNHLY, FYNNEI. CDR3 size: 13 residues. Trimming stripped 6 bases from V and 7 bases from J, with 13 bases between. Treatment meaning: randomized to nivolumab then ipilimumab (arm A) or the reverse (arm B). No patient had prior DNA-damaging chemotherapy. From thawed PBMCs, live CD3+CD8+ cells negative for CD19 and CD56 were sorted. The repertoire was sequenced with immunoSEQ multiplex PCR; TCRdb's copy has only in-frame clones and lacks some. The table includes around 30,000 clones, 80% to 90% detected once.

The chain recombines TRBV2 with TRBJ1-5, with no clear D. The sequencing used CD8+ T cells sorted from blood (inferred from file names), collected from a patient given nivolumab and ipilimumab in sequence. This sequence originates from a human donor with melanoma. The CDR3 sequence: CASSQPGGQPQHF. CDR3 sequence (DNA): TGTGCCAGCAGCCAACCCGGCGGCCAGCCCCAGCATTTT. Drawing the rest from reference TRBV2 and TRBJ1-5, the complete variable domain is EPEVTQTPSHQVTQMGQEVILRCVPISNHLYFYWYRQILGQKVEFLVSFYNNEISEKSEIFDDQFSVERPDGSNFTLKIRSTKLEDSAMYFCASSQPGGQPQHFGDGTRLSIL.